The source of this T cell receptor (beta chain) is a study of blood T cell repertoires in COVID-19. Measured with immunoSEQ multiplex PCR; TCRdb has only the in-frame clones, and not every one. This sample yields under 150,000 clones, of which nearly 85% are seen a single time; roughly 3.8% belongs to the top ten. V dropped 0 bases and J dropped 2; count of bases not matched to a gene: 2. Per germline, CDR1 SGHRS and CDR2 YFSETQ. The CDR3 extends over 15 amino acids. Points on this clone: Other DNA sequences in this sample translate to the same CDR3.

The chain links TRBV5-1 to TRBJ2-5; 9 bases align to TRBD2. The specimen was PBMCs or T cells enriched from blood (not recorded which). The sequence derives from a man over 45 in a cohort exposed to, infected with or recovered from COVID-19 (not recorded which). CDR3 nucleotides: TGCGCCAGCAGCTTGGTTCTAGCGGGGCAAGAGACCCAGTACTTC. Translation: CASSLVLAGQETQYF.